This T cell receptor beta chain was captured by sequencing in a study of cytomegalovirus exposure and HLA in healthy donors. General study results and limits: Most of the TCR beta V segments (in an earlier analysis) were productive either about 87% or about 30% of the time.

The CDR3 sequence is 15 residues long. In germline, CDR1 is LNHDA, CDR2 SQIVND (reference sequence). V was pared by 7 bases and J by 7 bases, with 20 bases between. A note on this clone: Its antigen is undetermined.

Primers for the PCR totalled 60 Vbeta and 13 Jbeta. Sequencing used immunoSEQ multiplex PCR; TCRdb keeps in-frame clones, though not all of them. The repertoire holds some 89,000 clones, with about 85% as singletons. This sequence joins TRBV19 and TRBJ1-5; D is possibly TRBD1 (5 bases). The TCR sequence derives from a man aged 35 to 55 in good health and CMV-seropositive. Sequencing was carried out using PBMCs. CDR3 nucleotide sequence: TGTGCCAGTAATGGTCTGGGGGGGATTAACCAGCCCCAGCATTTT. It translates to CASNGLGGINQPQHF.